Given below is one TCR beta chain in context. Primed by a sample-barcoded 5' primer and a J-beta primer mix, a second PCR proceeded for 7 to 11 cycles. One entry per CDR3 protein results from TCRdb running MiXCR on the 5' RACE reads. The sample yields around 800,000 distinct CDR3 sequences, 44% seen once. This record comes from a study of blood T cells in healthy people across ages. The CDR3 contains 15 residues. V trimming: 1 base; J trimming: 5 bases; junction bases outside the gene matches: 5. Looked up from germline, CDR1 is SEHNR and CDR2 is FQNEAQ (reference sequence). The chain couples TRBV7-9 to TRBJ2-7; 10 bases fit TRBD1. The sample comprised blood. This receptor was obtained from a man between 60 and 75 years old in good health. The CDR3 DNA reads TGTGCCAGCAGCTTAGTTGGGACAGGGGCTCACGAGCAGTACTTC. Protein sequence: CASSLVGTGAHEQYF. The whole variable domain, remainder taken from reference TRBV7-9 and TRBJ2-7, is DTGVSQNPRHKITKRGQNVTFRCDPISEHNRLYWYRQTLGQGPEFLTYFQNEAQLEKSRLLSDRFSAERPKGSFSTLEIQRTEQGDSAMYLCASSLVGTGAHEQYFGPGTRLTVT.